Reported below is one T cell receptor beta chain. The data were produced by immunoSEQ multiplex PCR, yet TCRdb's version contains in-frame clones alone and is incomplete. The sample has around 47,000 clones, nearly 90% seen once; the top ten hold approximately 8.1%. The entry originates in a study of blood T cell repertoires in COVID-19. J gave up 2 bases and V 1 base, and 4 bases lay outside the gene matches. CDR1 and CDR2 (germline): SGHVS, FNYEAQ. The CDR3 is 16 amino acids. The TCR comes from an elderly man with active or convalescent COVID-19. What was sequenced was peripheral blood. The chain uses TRBV7-6 and TRBJ2-3; 9 nucleotides agree with TRBD2. The DNA of the CDR3 is TGTGCCAGCAGCTTAGGGAGCGGGGGGAACACAGATACGCAGTATTTT. Encoded protein: CASSLGSGGNTDTQYF.